The rows below give T cell receptor beta chains drawn from one sample of a study of control samples from healthy donors and cancer patients. Clones were read by immunoSEQ multiplex PCR, and TCRdb kept only the in-frame ones, dropping some. Of around 150,000 clones in the sample, roughly 94% are singletons; the top ten hold 12% to 15%. Sequenced input: PBMCs. The receptor source for this set is a man between 60 and 70 years old with colorectal cancer. Each CDR3 is given with its conserved first and last residue. The D gene is left open where the match is weak. Only some rows state a clone size, as once, few, many or a class for expanded clones.

V: TRBV4-1; size: .; J: TRBJ2-3; D: .; CDR3: CASRSRDTQYF; DNA: TGCGCCAGCAGGTCACGGGATACGCAGTATTTT
V: TRBV6-5; size: .; J: TRBJ2-5; D: TRBD2; CDR3: CASSSTGTRVQTQYF; DNA: TGTGCCAGCAGTTCGACCGGGACTAGGGTCCAGACCCAGTACTTC
V: TRBV5-1; size: .; J: TRBJ2-1; D: .; CDR3: CASSLEDGANEQFF; DNA: TGCGCCAGCAGCTTGGAGGACGGGGCCAATGAGCAGTTCTTC
V: TRBV10-3; size: .; J: TRBJ1-5; D: .; CDR3: CASLPGPNQPQHF; DNA: TGTGCCAGTCTCCCAGGCCCCAATCAGCCCCAGCATTTT
V: TRBV6-5; size: once; J: TRBJ1-2; D: .; CDR3: CASSYKQAGDGYTF; DNA: TGTGCCAGCAGTTACAAGCAGGCCGGGGATGGCTACACCTTC
V: TRBV18; size: .; J: TRBJ1-2; D: .; CDR3: CASSPTGAPTNTF; DNA: TGTGCCAGCTCACCAACGGGGGCCCCGACAAACACCTTC
V: TRBV5-6; size: .; J: TRBJ1-1; D: .; CDR3: CASTLRLLNTEAFF; DNA: TGTGCCAGCACCCTTCGGCTTCTGAACACTGAAGCTTTCTTT
V: TRBV3-1/TRBV3-2; size: .; J: TRBJ1-5; D: .; CDR3: CASSQGGQPQHF; DNA: TGTGCCAGCAGCCAAGGTGGTCAGCCCCAGCATTTT
V: TRBV29-1; size: few; J: TRBJ1-2; D: .; CDR3: CSVGGQGYGYTF; DNA: TGCAGCGTTGGTGGGCAGGGCTATGGCTACACCTTC
V: TRBV27; size: .; J: TRBJ2-1; D: TRBD2; CDR3: CASRLAGFLQSSYNEQFF; DNA: TGTGCCAGCAGACTAGCGGGGTTCCTTCAGAGCTCCTACAATGAGCAGTTCTTC
V: TRBV2; size: .; J: TRBJ1-3; D: .; CDR3: CASSAGEGNTIYF; DNA: TGTGCCAGCAGCGCAGGGGAGGGAAACACCATATATTTT
V: TRBV9; size: .; J: TRBJ1-3; D: .; CDR3: CASSPPRSGNTIYF; DNA: TGTGCCAGCAGCCCCCCCCGCTCTGGAAACACCATATATTTT
V: TRBV27; size: .; J: TRBJ2-5; D: TRBD2; CDR3: CASTAGTSGQETQYF; DNA: TGTGCCAGCACTGCCGGGACTAGCGGGCAAGAGACCCAGTACTTC
V: TRBV5-1; size: .; J: TRBJ2-3; D: TRBD2; CDR3: CASSLAPSGGGRYDTQYF; DNA: TGCGCCAGCAGCTTGGCCCCTAGCGGGGGGGGGAGGTACGATACGCAGTATTTT
V: TRBV19; size: .; J: TRBJ1-1; D: TRBD1; CDR3: CASSTQQGAAEAFF; DNA: TGTGCCAGTAGTACCCAACAGGGGGCGGCTGAAGCTTTCTTT
V: TRBV10-3; size: .; J: TRBJ2-2; D: .; CDR3: CAISDSAGSNTGELFF; DNA: TGTGCCATCAGTGATTCGGCAGGGTCGAACACCGGGGAGCTGTTTTTT
V: TRBV5-1; size: .; J: TRBJ2-5; D: TRBD1; CDR3: CASSFVRPGQKETQYF; DNA: TGCGCCAGCAGCTTCGTTCGTCCGGGACAGAAAGAGACCCAGTACTTC
V: TRBV6-5; size: .; J: TRBJ2-1; D: TRBD1; CDR3: CASSPGTGGYNEQFF; DNA: TGTGCCAGCAGCCCCGGGACAGGGGGGTACAATGAGCAGTTCTTC
V: TRBV5-1; size: .; J: TRBJ2-3; D: .; CDR3: CASSFWQDTDTQYF; DNA: TGCGCCAGCAGCTTCTGGCAGGACACAGATACGCAGTATTTT
V: TRBV10-2; size: .; J: TRBJ1-5; D: .; CDR3: CASNSLRGEPQHF; DNA: TGCGCCAGCAACTCACTTAGGGGAGAGCCCCAGCATTTT
V: TRBV12-3/TRBV12-4; size: .; J: TRBJ2-7; D: .; CDR3: CASRGSGEQYF; DNA: TGTGCCAGCAGGGGTAGTGGCGAGCAGTACTTC
V: TRBV5-1; size: .; J: TRBJ2-3; D: TRBD1; CDR3: CASSPQGERTDTQYF; DNA: TGCGCCAGCAGCCCTCAGGGGGAACGCACAGATACGCAGTATTTT
V: TRBV20-1; size: .; J: TRBJ1-1; D: .; CDR3: CSASMNTEAFF; DNA: TGCAGTGCTTCCATGAACACTGAAGCTTTCTTT
V: TRBV7-8; size: .; J: TRBJ2-5; D: TRBD1; CDR3: CASSPRTGGVETQYF; DNA: TGTGCCAGCAGCCCTAGGACAGGGGGCGTGGAGACCCAGTACTTC
V: TRBV6-5; size: .; J: TRBJ2-7; D: .; CDR3: CASSYEQGQYF; DNA: TGTGCCAGCAGTTACGAGCAGGGGCAGTACTTC
V: TRBV5-5; size: .; J: TRBJ1-4; D: .; CDR3: CASSLRGLATNEKLFF; DNA: TGTGCCAGCAGCTTGAGAGGGCTTGCAACTAATGAAAAACTGTTTTTT
V: TRBV13; size: .; J: TRBJ2-1; D: .; CDR3: CASSLPGPSYNEQFF; DNA: TGTGCCAGCAGTCTACCGGGACCCTCCTACAATGAGCAGTTCTTC
V: TRBV11-3; size: .; J: TRBJ1-1; D: .; CDR3: CASSRGGSNTEAFF; DNA: TGTGCCAGCAGCCGCGGGGGCAGTAACACTGAAGCTTTCTTT
V: TRBV19; size: .; J: TRBJ2-7; D: .; CDR3: CASSIGSTGTSSYEQYF; DNA: TGTGCCAGTAGTATAGGCTCCACAGGGACATCCTCCTACGAGCAGTACTTC
V: TRBV6-5; size: once; J: TRBJ1-1; D: .; CDR3: CASSSLGGATEAFF; DNA: TGTGCCAGCAGTTCTCTAGGGGGAGCCACTGAAGCTTTCTTT
V: TRBV7-8; size: .; J: TRBJ1-6; D: .; CDR3: CASSLAGGLVSSPLHF; DNA: TGTGCCAGCAGCTTAGCGGGGGGGCTAGTGAGTTCACCCCTCCACTTT
V: TRBV3-1/TRBV3-2; size: once; J: TRBJ1-2; D: .; CDR3: CASSQDPGYGYTF; DNA: TGTGCCAGCAGCCAAGATCCAGGCTATGGCTACACCTTC
V: TRBV7-2; size: .; J: TRBJ2-3; D: .; CDR3: CASSLDVADTQYF; DNA: TGTGCCAGCAGCCTCGATGTAGCAGATACGCAGTATTTT
V: TRBV5-1; size: .; J: TRBJ2-7; D: .; CDR3: CASSRSNSYEQYF; DNA: TGCGCCAGCAGTCGGAGTAACTCCTACGAGCAGTACTTC
V: TRBV28; size: .; J: TRBJ1-4; D: TRBD1; CDR3: CASRLDRGLLFF; DNA: TGTGCCAGCAGGCTAGACAGGGGATTACTGTTTTTT
V: TRBV6-5; size: .; J: TRBJ1-3; D: TRBD1; CDR3: CASREDRAVGNTIYF; DNA: TGTGCCAGCAGAGAGGACAGGGCTGTTGGAAACACCATATATTTT
V: TRBV5-6; size: .; J: TRBJ2-3; D: .; CDR3: CASSSDITYF; DNA: TGTGCCAGCAGCTCCGACATAACGTATTTT
V: TRBV7-2; size: .; J: TRBJ1-2; D: TRBD1; CDR3: CASSLADRPRGDGYTF; DNA: TGTGCCAGCAGCTTAGCAGACAGGCCCAGGGGGGATGGCTACACCTTC
V: TRBV20-1; size: .; J: TRBJ2-7; D: .; CDR3: CSVPATYEQYF; DNA: TGCAGTGTACCAGCCACCTACGAGCAGTACTTC
V: TRBV5-8; size: .; J: TRBJ1-2; D: TRBD1; CDR3: CASSGTGGRYGYTF; DNA: TGTGCCAGCAGCGGGACAGGGGGCAGGTATGGCTACACCTTC
V: TRBV3-1/TRBV3-2; size: .; J: TRBJ2-3; D: .; CDR3: CASSQDNGEDTQYF; DNA: TGTGCCAGCAGCCAAGACAACGGAGAGGATACGCAGTATTTT
V: TRBV27; size: once; J: TRBJ2-7; D: TRBD1; CDR3: CASTLTGGFGEQYF; DNA: TGTGCCAGCACCCTGACAGGGGGCTTTGGCGAGCAGTACTTC
V: TRBV19; size: once; J: TRBJ1-4; D: .; CDR3: CASNGAGDSLGEKLFF; DNA: TGTGCCAGTAATGGAGCAGGGGATTCGTTAGGAGAAAAACTGTTTTTT